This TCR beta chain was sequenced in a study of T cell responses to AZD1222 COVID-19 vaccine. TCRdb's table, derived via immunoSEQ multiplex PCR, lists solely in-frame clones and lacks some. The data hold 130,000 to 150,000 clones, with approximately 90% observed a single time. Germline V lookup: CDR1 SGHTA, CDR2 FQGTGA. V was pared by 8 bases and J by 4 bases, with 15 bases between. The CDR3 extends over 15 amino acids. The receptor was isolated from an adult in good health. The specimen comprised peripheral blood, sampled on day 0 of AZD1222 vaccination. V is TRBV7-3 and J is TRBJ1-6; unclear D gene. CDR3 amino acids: CASSETGQYNSPLHF. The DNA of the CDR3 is TGTGCCAGCTCCGAAACGGGCCAATATAATTCACCCCTCCACTTT.